This section outlines one T cell receptor (beta chain) sequence together with its context. The antigen remains unidentified. The data were obtained in a study of T cell responses to AZD1222 COVID-19 vaccine. Regarding the study as a whole: Unmutated variant regions are reportedly targeted by nearly half of spike-specific TCRs. The donors showed a predominance of white British ancestry and of females, with possible underestimation of clonal diversity. Along spike, vaccine-associated CD4 TCRs were found throughout, with dominance at 160-218 and 743-854.

The data were produced by immunoSEQ multiplex PCR, yet TCRdb's version contains in-frame clones alone and is incomplete. This sample has fewer than 120,000 clones, with 85% to 95% found just once. The CDR3 runs 18 residues. J lost 3 bases, V lost 0 bases, and 7 bases had no gene match. Germline V gives CDR1 WSHSY, CDR2 SAAADI. This receptor was identified in an adult in good health. The sample here was peripheral blood, taken on day 0 of AZD1222 vaccination. The chain links TRBV10-2 to TRBJ2-1, with 11 nucleotides matching TRBD2. The CDR3 region has the DNA TGCGCCAGCAGTGAGTCGATGAGACTAGCGGGGATCTACAATGAGCAGTTCTTC. This translates into CASSESMRLAGIYNEQFF.